Sequencing of this T cell receptor (beta chain) was carried out in a study of neoadjuvant anti-PD-1 for oral cavity cancer. Clones were read by immunoSEQ multiplex PCR, and TCRdb kept only the in-frame ones, dropping some. The sample records fewer than 90,000 clones, roughly 81% being singletons. The CDR3 totals 14 residues. Germline V gene data show CDR1 as LNHDA and CDR2 as SQIVND (reference sequence). With 1 base removed from V and 10 bases from J, the gap between germline ends came to 14 bases. Time point indicated: after neoadjuvant nivolumab, at surgical resection. This sequence was found in a person aged 40 to 85 with oral cavity squamous cell carcinoma. Material: PBMCs, obtained after nivolumab (anti-PD-1) treatment. This rearrangement joins TRBV19 to TRBJ2-1; D unresolved. The CDR3 DNA sequence: TGTGCCAGTAGTATAGCCGTGGGTTGGCCAGAGCAGTTCTTC. Amino acid sequence: CASSIAVGWPEQFF.